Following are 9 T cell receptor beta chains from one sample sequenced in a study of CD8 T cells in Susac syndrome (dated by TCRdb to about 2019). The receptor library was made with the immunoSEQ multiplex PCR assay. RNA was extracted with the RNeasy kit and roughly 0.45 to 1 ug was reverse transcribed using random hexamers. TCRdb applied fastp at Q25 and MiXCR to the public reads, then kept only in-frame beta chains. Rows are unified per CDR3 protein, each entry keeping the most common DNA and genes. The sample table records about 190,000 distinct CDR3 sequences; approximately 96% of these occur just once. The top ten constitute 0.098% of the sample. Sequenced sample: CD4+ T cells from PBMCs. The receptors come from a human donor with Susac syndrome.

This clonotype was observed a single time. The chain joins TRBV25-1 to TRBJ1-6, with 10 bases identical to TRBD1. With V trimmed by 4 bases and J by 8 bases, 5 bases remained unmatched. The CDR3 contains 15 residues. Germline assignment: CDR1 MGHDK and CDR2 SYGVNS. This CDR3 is CASSVTGGWDSPLHF. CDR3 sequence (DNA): TGTGCCAGCAGTGTGACAGGGGGCTGGGATTCACCCCTCCACTTT. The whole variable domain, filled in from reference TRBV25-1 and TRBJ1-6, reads EADIYQTPRYLVIGTGKKITLECSQTMGHDKMYWYQQDPGMELHLIHYSYGVNSTEKGDLSSESTVSRIRTEHFPLTLESARPSHTSQYLCASSVTGGWDSPLHFGNGTRLTVT.

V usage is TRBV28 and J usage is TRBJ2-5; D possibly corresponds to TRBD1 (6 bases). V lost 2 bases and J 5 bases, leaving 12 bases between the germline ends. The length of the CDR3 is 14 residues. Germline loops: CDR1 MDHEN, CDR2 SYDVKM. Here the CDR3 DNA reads TGTGCCAGCAGTTTACACAGGGTATTGGAGACCCAGTACTTC. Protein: CASSLHRVLETQYF. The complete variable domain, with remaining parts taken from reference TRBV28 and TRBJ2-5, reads DVKVTQSSRYLVKRTGEKVFLECVQDMDHENMFWYRQDPGLGLRLIYFSYDVKMKEKGDIPEGYSVSREKKERFSLILESASTNQTSMYLCASSLHRVLETQYFGPGTRLLVL.

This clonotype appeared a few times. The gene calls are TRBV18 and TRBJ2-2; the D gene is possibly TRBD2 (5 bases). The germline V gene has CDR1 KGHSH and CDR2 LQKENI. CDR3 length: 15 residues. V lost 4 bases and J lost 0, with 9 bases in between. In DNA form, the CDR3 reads TGTGCCAGCTCACTATCCGGGGCGAACACCGGGGAGCTGTTTTTT. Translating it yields CASSLSGANTGELFF. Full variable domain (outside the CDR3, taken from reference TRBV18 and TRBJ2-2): NAGVMQNPRHLVRRRGQEARLRCSPMKGHSHVYWYRQLPEEGLKFMVYLQKENIIDESGMPKERFSAEFPKEGPSILRIQQVVRGDSAAYFCASSLSGANTGELFFGEGSRLTVL.

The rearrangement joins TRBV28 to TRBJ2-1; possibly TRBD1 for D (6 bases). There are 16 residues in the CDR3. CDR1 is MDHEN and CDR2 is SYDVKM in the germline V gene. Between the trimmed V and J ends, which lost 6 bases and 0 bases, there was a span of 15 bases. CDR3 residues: CASSLPRGSSYNEQFF. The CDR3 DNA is TGTGCCAGCAGCCTACCTAGGGGGAGCTCCTACAATGAGCAGTTCTTC. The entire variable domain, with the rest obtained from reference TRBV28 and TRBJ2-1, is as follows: DVKVTQSSRYLVKRTGEKVFLECVQDMDHENMFWYRQDPGLGLRLIYFSYDVKMKEKGDIPEGYSVSREKKERFSLILESASTNQTSMYLCASSLPRGSSYNEQFFGPGTRLTVL.

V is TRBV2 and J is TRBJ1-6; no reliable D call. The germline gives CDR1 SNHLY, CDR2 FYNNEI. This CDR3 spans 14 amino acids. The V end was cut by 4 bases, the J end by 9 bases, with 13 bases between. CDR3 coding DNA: TGTGCCAGCAGTGTCGGTCGGATAGGTTCACCCCTCCACTTT. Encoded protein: CASSVGRIGSPLHF.

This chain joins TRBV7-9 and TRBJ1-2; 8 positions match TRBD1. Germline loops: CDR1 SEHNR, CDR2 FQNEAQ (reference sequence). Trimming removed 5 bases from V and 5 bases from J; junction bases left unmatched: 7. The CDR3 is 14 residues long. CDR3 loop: CASSPLDRAYGYTF. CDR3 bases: TGTGCCAGCAGCCCCCTGGACAGGGCGTATGGCTACACCTTC. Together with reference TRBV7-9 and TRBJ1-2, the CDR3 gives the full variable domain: DTGVSQNPRHKITKRGQNVTFRCDPISEHNRLYWYRQTLGQGPEFLTYFQNEAQLEKSRLLSDRFSAERPKGSFSTLEIQRTEQGDSAMYLCASSPLDRAYGYTFGSGTRLTVV.

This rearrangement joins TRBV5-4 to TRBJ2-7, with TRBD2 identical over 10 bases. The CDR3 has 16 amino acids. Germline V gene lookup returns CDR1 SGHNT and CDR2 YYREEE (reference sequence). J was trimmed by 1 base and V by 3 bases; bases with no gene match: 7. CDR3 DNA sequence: TGTGCCAGCAGCTCCCCAACTAGCGGGACTTCCTACGAGCAGTACTTC. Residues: CASSSPTSGTSYEQYF.

As DNA, the CDR3 is TGTGCCTGGAGTGGGAGGCAGGACGGTGAAGCTTTCTTT. It encodes CAWSGRQDGEAFF. The rearrangement joins TRBV30 to TRBJ1-1; D is unclear. CDR1 is GTSNPN, CDR2 SVGIG, per germline (reference sequence). V lost 1 base and J lost 7, with 13 bases in between. CDR3 length: 13 residues.

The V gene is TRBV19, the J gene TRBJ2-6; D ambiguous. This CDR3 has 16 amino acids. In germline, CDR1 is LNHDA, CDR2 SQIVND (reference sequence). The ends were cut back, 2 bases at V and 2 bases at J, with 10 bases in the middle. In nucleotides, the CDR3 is TGTGCCAGTAGTATACCGCAAAGGGCTGGGGCCAACGTCCTGACTTTC. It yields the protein CASSIPQRAGANVLTF.